This TCR beta chain is from a study of blood T cell repertoires in COVID-19. At the level of the study: There were acute and convalescent COVID-19 samples, and they came from the United States, Italy and Spain. T cells, B-cell-depleted T cells, or PBMCs provided the cDNA or gDNA that served as material.

Authors' methods: Reference gene primer amplification in the assay estimated nucleated cell counts. Profiled with immunoSEQ multiplex PCR; TCRdb holds only in-frame clones, not every one. That table is the source of V, J and clone size, and D and trimming were worked out from the DNA. This table holds around 42,000 clones, roughly four fifths found once. V lost 3 bases and J 3 bases, leaving 8 bases between the germline ends. This CDR3 contains 13 residues. The chain employs TRBV12-3 or TRBV12-4 and TRBJ1-1, with D unclear. The origin of this receptor is a woman of 80 years or more with acute or convalescent COVID-19. The sequencing input was peripheral blood. In nucleotides, the CDR3 is TGTGCCAGCAGTTTTGGGCAGTACACTGAAGCTTTCTTT. It is translated as CASSFGQYTEAFF.